Each of the 7 T cell receptor beta chains below was sequenced from the same sample in a study of neurological immune-mediated disorders. One entry per CDR3 protein, called by TCRdb with MiXCR from the 5' RACE reads. The data show 25,000 to 35,000 distinct CDR3 sequences, roughly 12% seen once. Sequences were obtained from PBMCs. The receptors come from a man between 60 and 75 years old in good health.

This clonotype was seen at least ten times. The chain uses TRBV5-6 and TRBJ2-1; 11 bases are shared with TRBD1. The CDR3 runs 15 residues. V lost 3 bases, J lost 8 bases, and 7 bases stayed unmatched. In germline, CDR1 is SGHDT, CDR2 YYEEEE. The CDR3 is CASSWGGTGGHEQFF. The CDR3 region has the DNA TGTGCCAGCAGCTGGGGGGGGACAGGGGGTCATGAGCAGTTCTTC.

This chain connects TRBV6-1 to TRBJ2-7; D might be TRBD1 (5 bases). V was clipped by 1 base and J by 9 bases, with 13 bases between them. The CDR3 consists of 13 residues. The germline gives CDR1 MNHNS, CDR2 SASEGT. CDR3 sequence: CASSEGHPGPQYF. The DNA of the CDR3 is TGTGCCAGCAGTGAAGGACACCCAGGGCCGCAGTACTTC.

Concerning this clonotype itself: Germline and junction disagree at one end, which may indicate a read error. Here the CDR3 DNA reads TGTGCTAGCTGCAAAGCCACTAACACTCAAGCTTTCTTT. This encodes CASCKATNTQAFF. This sequence joins TRBV11-3 and TRBJ1-1; D uncertain. The CDR3 extends over 13 amino acids. Germline-derived CDR1 and CDR2 are SGHNT and YENEEA. The entire variable domain, with the rest obtained from reference TRBV11-3 and TRBJ1-1, is as follows: EAGVVQSPRYKIIEKKQPVAFWCNPISGHNTLYWYLQNLGQGPELLIRYENEEAVDDSQLPKDRFSAERLKGVDSTLKIQPAELGDSAVYLCASCKATNTQAFFGQGTRLTVV.

This clonotype showed up many times. V is TRBV7-9 and J is TRBJ1-1, with a tentative D call TRBD1 (6 bases). Germline V gene data show CDR1 as SEHNR and CDR2 as FQNEAQ (reference sequence). V dropped 5 bases and J dropped 0 bases, with 16 bases sitting between them. This CDR3 is built from 16 residues. The CDR3 region is CASSKGRGNMNTEAFF. As DNA, the CDR3 is TGTGCCAGCAGCAAAGGGAGGGGGAATATGAACACTGAAGCTTTCTTT.

This clonotype appeared many times. CDR3 residues: CASSVAGLGTDTQYF. CDR3 sequence (DNA): TGTGCCAGCAGCGTAGCGGGGTTAGGTACAGATACGCAGTATTTT. V and J are TRBV9 and TRBJ2-3, with D possibly matching TRBD2 (5 bases). Germline CDR1 and CDR2: SGDLS and YYNGEE. The ends were cut back, 0 bases at V and 3 bases at J, with 11 bases in the middle. CDR3 length equals 15 residues.

This clonotype was recorded at least ten times. The chain recombines TRBV20-1 with TRBJ2-7; 9 positions match TRBD2. This CDR3 comprises 13 residues. Germline loops: CDR1 DFQATT, CDR2 SNEGSKA (reference sequence). The ends lost 3 bases at V and 6 bases at J; junction bases unmatched: 6. This CDR3 is CSASASGIPEQYF. DNA of the CDR3: TGCAGTGCTAGCGCTAGCGGGATCCCCGAGCAGTACTTC.

By share, this clonotype ranks as medium-sized. This sequence joins TRBV5-5 and TRBJ2-1; D might be TRBD2 (5 bases). The CDR3 consists of 15 residues. From germline, CDR1 is SGHKS and CDR2 YYEKEE (reference sequence). V lost 2 bases to trimming and J lost 8 bases, with 17 bases between them. CDR3 residues: CASSFLARARDEQFF. As DNA, the CDR3 is TGTGCCAGCAGCTTTCTGGCGAGGGCACGGGATGAGCAGTTCTTC. The full variable domain, completed using reference TRBV5-5 and TRBJ2-1, is DAGVTQSPTHLIKTRGQQVTLRCSPISGHKSVSWYQQVLGQGPQFIFQYYEKEERGRGNFPDRFSARQFPNYSSELNVNALLLGDSALYLCASSFLARARDEQFFGPGTRLTVL.